These 26 T cell receptor beta chains originate from one sample sequenced in a study of graft-versus-host responses after intestinal transplantation. What these receptors recognize is not known. Generated by immunoSEQ multiplex PCR, the TCRdb table keeps only in-frame clones and is missing some. The table shows about 100,000 clones, with around nine tenths occurring only once. Sample: unstimulated CD8+ T cells sorted from spleen or lymph node cells, taken before intestinal transplant. Receptor source: a human donor who received an intestinal transplant.

The chain has TRBV13 and TRBJ2-3, with 7 bases matching TRBD1. CDR1 is PRHDT and CDR2 is FYEKMQ in the germline V gene (reference sequence). The V gene end was trimmed by 2 bases and the J gene end by 2 bases; junction bases not matched to a gene: 10. CDR3 length equals 17 residues. The DNA for the CDR3 is TGTGCCAGCAGCTTACATCGAGGGACAGACATCACAGATACGCAGTATTTT. Protein: CASSLHRGTDITDTQYF.

The genes are TRBV27 and TRBJ2-3; 12 nucleotides match TRBD2. Germline V gene lookup returns CDR1 MNHEY and CDR2 SMNVEV (reference sequence). The trim removed 6 bases at V and 4 bases at J, leaving 8 bases unmatched. This CDR3 has 16 amino acids. The DNA of the CDR3 is TGTGCCAGCAGCCCTACTAGCGGGAGGTGGCCAGATACGCAGTATTTT. It is translated as CASSPTSGRWPDTQYF.

The V gene is TRBV6-5, the J gene TRBJ2-1, with D tentatively TRBD1 (5 bases). The CDR3 sequence is 15 residues long. Germline CDR1 MNHEY, CDR2 SVGAGI. Trimming removed 3 bases at V and 7 bases at J, with 16 bases between. The CDR3 bases are TGTGCCAGCAGTTATGGCGACCCCAAGGGGAATGAGCAGTTCTTC. Its translation: CASSYGDPKGNEQFF.

The genes are TRBV4-1 and TRBJ2-3, with TRBD1 matching over 7 bases. V was clipped by 4 bases and J by 1 base; unmatched bases: 11. Germline V gene sequence: CDR1 MGHRA, CDR2 YSYEKL. CDR3 length equals 17 residues. CDR3 coding DNA: TGCGCCAGCAGCCTCCGCACAGGGGAAATGGGCACAGATACGCAGTATTTT. It encodes CASSLRTGEMGTDTQYF.

This chain connects TRBV10-3 to TRBJ2-7, with 12 bases that match TRBD2. From germline, CDR1 is ENHRY and CDR2 SYGVKD. The CDR3 is 17 residues long. The J segment lost 4 bases and the V segment lost 0 bases, leaving 7 bases of the junction unmatched. DNA for the CDR3: TGTGCCATCAGTGAGTCGGTGGCCACTAGCGGGGGGTACGAGCAGTACTTC. It codes for CAISESVATSGGYEQYF.

The V gene is TRBV7-9, the J gene TRBJ2-7, with 13 bases lining up with TRBD2. J lost 0 bases, V lost 5 bases, and 10 bases had no gene match. The germline gives CDR1 SEHNR, CDR2 FQNEAQ (reference sequence). The CDR3 totals 18 residues. The CDR3 loop is CASSQTSGGALSSYEQYF. The CDR3 coding sequence is TGTGCCAGCAGCCAAACTAGCGGGGGGGCCCTAAGCTCCTACGAGCAGTACTTC.

The table lists this clone with a count of one. The gene calls are TRBV4-1 and TRBJ1-3, with 9 bases aligning to TRBD1. The CDR3 covers 15 residues. Trimming removed 5 bases from V and 4 bases from J; junction bases left unmatched: 6. The germline V gene has CDR1 MGHRA and CDR2 YSYEKL. The CDR3 reads CASSGTGTGGNTIYF. The CDR3 DNA follows: TGCGCCAGCAGCGGAACCGGGACAGGGGGAAACACCATATATTTT.

The rearrangement uses TRBV11-2 and TRBJ1-4, with 9 bases identical to TRBD1. The ends lost 4 bases at V and 7 bases at J; junction bases unmatched: 7. The CDR3 consists of 15 residues. Germline loops: CDR1 SGHAT, CDR2 FQNNGV. CDR3 in amino acids: CASSSWDREGEKLFF. As DNA, the CDR3 is TGTGCCAGCAGCTCGTGGGACAGGGAGGGTGAAAAACTGTTTTTT.

This rearrangement joins TRBV11-2 to TRBJ2-1, with a weak D call TRBD2 (6 bases). The CDR3 has 14 amino acids. Trimming removed 11 bases from V and 4 bases from J, with 18 bases in between. CDR1 SGHAT and CDR2 FQNNGV come from the germline V gene. The chain's CDR3 is CAGRRAEMYNEQFF. The CDR3 nucleotides are TGTGCCGGAAGGAGGGCGGAAATGTACAATGAGCAGTTCTTC.

This clone came up once. The rearrangement uses TRBV7-9 and TRBJ2-7; 10 nucleotides line up with TRBD2. The CDR3 extends over 17 amino acids. Trimming removed 4 bases from V and 2 bases from J; junction bases left unmatched: 11. Germline CDR1 and CDR2: SEHNR and FQNEAQ (reference sequence). The CDR3: CASSSAGGLAAPYEQYF. The CDR3, as DNA: TGTGCCAGCAGCTCCGCAGGTGGACTAGCGGCCCCCTACGAGCAGTACTTC.

The V call is TRBV5-4, the J call TRBJ2-3; D might be TRBD2 (5 bases). The V and J ends lost 4 bases and 2 bases respectively, with 14 bases between them. The CDR3 is 15 amino acids. CDR1 SGHNT and CDR2 YYREEE come from the germline V gene (reference sequence). For the CDR3, the DNA is TGTGCCAGCAGCCCCGTTGGTAGCGACACAGATACGCAGTATTTT. The encoded protein is CASSPVGSDTDTQYF.

The chain joins TRBV6-5 to TRBJ1-6; 9 nucleotides agree with TRBD1. The CDR3 sequence is 14 residues long. Germline V CDR1 and CDR2: MNHEY, SVGAGI. V lost 3 bases to trimming and J lost 7 bases; unmatched junction nucleotides: 1. CDR3 bases: TGTGCCAGCAGTTATGGGACAGGGAATTCACCCCTCCACTTT. This codes for CASSYGTGNSPLHF.

A single count supports this clone. The rearrangement joins TRBV7-6 to TRBJ2-5, with D maybe TRBD2 (5 bases). Germline-derived CDR1 and CDR2 are SGHVS and FNYEAQ. The CDR3 consists of 15 residues. V was cut by 3 bases and J by 3 bases, with 14 bases left in between. CDR3 sequence reads: CASSLGLLVEETQYF. The CDR3 DNA sequence: TGTGCCAGCAGCTTGGGGTTACTAGTGGAAGAGACCCAGTACTTC.

The rearrangement links TRBV5-4 to TRBJ1-1; D is undetermined. The CDR3 has 15 amino acids. Germline V lookup: CDR1 SGHNT, CDR2 YYREEE (reference sequence). The V end lost 4 bases, the J end lost 3 bases, and 16 bases lay between the germline ends. This chain's CDR3 is CASSRRWASYTEAFF. DNA for the CDR3: TGTGCCAGCAGCCGACGCTGGGCCTCGTACACTGAAGCTTTCTTT.

The V gene is TRBV5-6, the J gene TRBJ1-3; no clear D. V was shortened by 0 bases and J by 0 bases, with 4 bases between the two germline ends. Germline V gene data show CDR1 as SGHDT and CDR2 as YYEEEE. CDR3 size: 14 residues. CDR3 loop: CASSLETSGNTIYF. CDR3 DNA: TGTGCCAGCAGCTTGGAAACCTCTGGAAACACCATATATTTT.

This clone has just one count. The chain uses TRBV27 and TRBJ2-7, with D perhaps matching TRBD2 (6 bases). Germline V gene lookup returns CDR1 MNHEY and CDR2 SMNVEV (reference sequence). This CDR3 has 17 amino acids. Trimming took 3 bases from V and 3 from J, leaving 21 bases between them. The CDR3 spells CASSLVAGRLTNYEQYF. The CDR3 DNA is TGTGCCAGCAGTTTGGTTGCCGGGAGACTTACGAACTACGAGCAGTACTTC.

This clone was seen only a few times. The CDR3 DNA follows: TGCGCCAGCAGCCATGGTTTGGGGGCAGCGTCACCCCTCCACTTT. Encoded protein: CASSHGLGAASPLHF. This rearrangement joins TRBV4-1 to TRBJ1-6, with D perhaps matching TRBD1 (6 bases). CDR3 length: 15 residues. The germline gives CDR1 MGHRA, CDR2 YSYEKL. Trimming took off 3 bases at V and 10 bases at J, with 16 bases between the two ends.

The gene calls are TRBV20-1 and TRBJ2-7, with D maybe TRBD1 (5 bases). Trimming cost V 3 bases and J 7 bases, with 7 bases left between them. Germline CDR1 reads DFQATT; CDR2 reads SNEGSKA (reference sequence). The CDR3 is 10 residues long. The CDR3 region is CSARPGEQYF. As DNA, the CDR3 is TGCAGTGCTAGGCCAGGGGAGCAGTACTTC.

The sample holds one count of this clone. The CDR3 nucleotides are TGTGCCAGCAGGAAGGGGGGTGGAGAGACCCAGTACTTC. Translated, it gives CASRKGGGETQYF. The chain combines TRBV6-1 with TRBJ2-5; D possibly matches TRBD1 or TRBD2 (6 bases each). The germline V and J ends were trimmed by 6 bases and 4 bases, with 12 bases remaining between them. Germline-derived CDR1 and CDR2 are MNHNS and SASEGT. The CDR3 is 13 residues long.

This rearrangement joins TRBV19 to TRBJ1-5; no reliable D call. The CDR3 has 15 amino acids. Germline values: CDR1 LNHDA, CDR2 SQIVND (reference sequence). Deletions cut 6 bases from V and 0 bases from J, with 12 bases between. CDR3 amino acids: CASRARGDSNQPQHF. The CDR3 bases are TGTGCCAGTAGAGCTCGGGGAGATAGCAATCAGCCCCAGCATTTT.

CDR3 residues: CASSLSRSGDNEQFF. CDR3 DNA: TGTGCCAGCAGCTTAAGTCGTAGCGGGGACAATGAGCAGTTCTTC. The V call is TRBV7-6, the J call TRBJ2-1, with 8 positions matching TRBD2. V gave up 2 bases and J gave up 5 bases; unmatched junction bases: 5. Germline loops: CDR1 SGHVS, CDR2 FNYEAQ. This CDR3 has 15 residues.

The CDR3 protein is CASSEGGHTSYEQYF. Here the CDR3 DNA reads TGTGCCAGCAGTGAGGGAGGGCATACTTCCTACGAGCAGTACTTC. The chain has TRBV27 and TRBJ2-7, with TRBD2 matching 7 bases. The germline gives CDR1 MNHEY, CDR2 SMNVEV (reference sequence). The junction had 8 bases not matched to a gene; V was cut back by 5 bases and J by 1 base. The CDR3 has 15 residues.

The J gene is TRBJ2-1, the V gene TRBV9; 11 bases map to TRBD1. After removal of 0 bases from V and 4 bases from J, the junction contained 3 bases not matched to a gene. The CDR3 is 16 residues long. Germline V gene data show CDR1 as SGDLS and CDR2 as YYNGEE. CDR3 sequence reads: CASSVAGTGGYNEQFF. The CDR3, as DNA: TGTGCCAGCAGCGTAGCTGGGACAGGGGGATACAATGAGCAGTTCTTC.

V is TRBV14 and J is TRBJ2-5; 7 bases are a match to TRBD1. Germline V gene sequence: CDR1 SGHDN, CDR2 FVKESK. The CDR3 runs to 15 residues. The ends lost 4 bases at V and 2 bases at J; junction bases unmatched: 7. CDR3 region: CASSPPGQQQETQYF. The CDR3 bases are TGTGCCAGCAGCCCGCCGGGACAGCAGCAAGAGACCCAGTACTTC.

In its sample, this clone was seen once. CDR3 residues: CASSSSGGAGGELFF. Written as DNA, the CDR3 is TGTGCCAGCAGCTCTAGCGGGGGCGCGGGCGGGGAGCTGTTTTTT. J is TRBJ2-2 and V is TRBV13, with 10 bases matching TRBD2. The V segment lost 4 bases and the J segment 7 bases; nucleotides outside the gene matches: 6. The CDR3 loop spans 15 amino acids. Per the germline V gene, CDR1 is PRHDT and CDR2 is FYEKMQ (reference sequence).

This chain uses TRBV12-2 with TRBJ2-1. TRBV12-2 is given as a pseudogene. This CDR3 has 12 amino acids. CDR3 loop: CASRLDRSEQFF. The CDR3 bases are TGTGCAAGTCGCCTCGACCGATCTGAGCAGTTCTTC.